The clone carrying this TCR beta chain has ten or more counts. No antigen is known for it. A single record per CDR3 protein comes from TCRdb applying MiXCR to the RT-PCR reads. Among over 650,000 distinct CDR3 sequences listed, roughly 18% were seen once. This CDR3 region has 14 residues. V lost 6 bases to trimming and J lost 2 bases, with 13 bases between them. This sample stems from a study of response to subunit inactivated influenza vaccine. Study conclusions and caveats: A suggestion made by the authors is that each seasonal influenza vaccination recruits few new T cells.

The chain recombines TRBV12-3 or TRBV12-4 with TRBJ1-1; tentatively, D is TRBD1 (5 bases). The clonotype was recovered from a man aged 45-65 years who received an inactivated influenza vaccine. This specimen consisted of PBMCs from blood, obtained 4 to 6 days after vaccination. The CDR3 DNA follows: TGTGCCAGCAGCTTGTCGGGGGGAAACACTGAAGCTTTCTTT. Encoded protein: CASSLSGGNTEAFF.